The present entry profiles one T cell receptor (beta chain) with its context. This clone has only one observation. There is no known antigen for this receptor. Base qualities are not provided; no much larger clone lies one nucleotide away. The data were obtained in a study of blood T cell repertoires in COVID-19 (dated by TCRdb to the early 2020s). Study-level background: The collaborator samples originated in the United States, Italy and Spain and spanned the acute and convalescent phases of COVID-19. The material from the prospective study consisted of cDNA or gDNA derived from T cells, B-cell-depleted T cells, or PBMCs. The dataset comprised deeply sampled blood TCRbeta repertoires from subjects exposed to, actively infected with, or recovered from COVID-19. The repertoires were released in a freely available public database intended as a resource for research on the immune response to SARS-CoV-2. Samples came from the ongoing ImmuneRACE study (first 160 participants) plus 1,254 subjects from 6 global collaborators. Nearly every sample came with metadata listing a de-identified subject ID, COVID-19 status, age in years and sex. Where available, HLA class I and class II types were taken from metadata supplied by the sample provider and were not determined by assay-based typing. The paper as a whole reports these results and caveats: Clinical and demographic metadata were provided uncurated, with the amount varying by source and participant.

The immunoSEQ Assay, a bias-controlled multiplex PCR, was used to amplify TCRbeta CDR3 regions from genomic DNA. The authors' pipeline ran thus. The number of nucleated cells in each sample was estimated from the amplification of reference gene primers within the assay. To quantify the absolute abundance of each unique TCRbeta CDR3 rearrangement, sequence reads were collapsed and filtered. For each sample, productive Simpson clonality was calculated as the square root of Simpson's diversity index over productive rearrangements. TCRdb provides this immuneACCESS table in a form limited to in-frame rearrangements. Some clones are lacking; in checked studies, under half of them reflect an unresolved V gene, and why the rest are absent is not known. That table supplies the V and J calls and clone size; D and trimming were determined from the DNA. The sample records under 200,000 clones, 82% of which are singletons. The ten largest clones take up around 7.8% of the sample.

One collaborating source in Seattle enrolled patients during active infection and followed them longitudinally through the course of disease. The collaborating institutions used their own protocols to collect whole blood in K2EDTA tubes. For TCRbeta analysis, collaborators shipped samples in one of three forms: frozen whole blood, isolated PBMCs, or DNA extracted from either of those sample types. V and J are trimmed by 6 bases and 7 bases, and the gene matches miss 10 bases of the junction. Its CDR3 holds 15 amino acids, cysteine through phenylalanine. Only the CDR3 DNA is retained, 45 bases long and in frame from the first base. The germline V gene specifies ENHRY as CDR1 and SYGVKD as CDR2.

In this chain, TRBV10-3 is recombined with TRBJ1-2, and TRBD1 matches 11 of the central bases. The receptor was isolated from a woman aged 55 to 70 with COVID-19, enrolled during active disease. The sample taken for sequencing was peripheral blood. The base sequence is TGTGCCATCAGCGGACTAGGACAGGGGGCGCCTGGCTACACCTTC. Its translation reads: CAISGLGQGAPGYTF.